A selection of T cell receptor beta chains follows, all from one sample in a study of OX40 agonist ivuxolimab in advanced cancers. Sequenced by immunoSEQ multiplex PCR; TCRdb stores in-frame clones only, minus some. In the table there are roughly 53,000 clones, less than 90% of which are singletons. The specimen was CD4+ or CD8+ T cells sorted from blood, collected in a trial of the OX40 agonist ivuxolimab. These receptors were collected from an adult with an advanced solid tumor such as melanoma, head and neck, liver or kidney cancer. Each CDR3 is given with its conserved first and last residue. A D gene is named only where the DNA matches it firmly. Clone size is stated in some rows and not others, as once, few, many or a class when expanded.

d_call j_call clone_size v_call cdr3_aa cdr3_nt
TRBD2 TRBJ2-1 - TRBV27 CASSLGRLAYNEQFF TGTGCCAGCAGTTTAGGGCGACTAGCTTACAATGAGCAGTTCTTC
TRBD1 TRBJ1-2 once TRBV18 CASSPDREDGYTF TGTGCCAGCTCACCAGACAGGGAGGATGGCTACACCTTC
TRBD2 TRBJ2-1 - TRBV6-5 CASSSGGADGNEQFF TGTGCCAGCAGTAGCGGGGGGGCTGACGGCAATGAGCAGTTCTTC
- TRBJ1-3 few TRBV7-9 CASSPQGDAGNTIYF TGTGCCAGCAGCCCCCAGGGCGATGCTGGAAACACCATATATTTT
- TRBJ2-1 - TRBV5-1 CASSYQTGSSYNEQFF TGCGCCAGCAGCTATCAAACGGGGAGCTCCTACAATGAGCAGTTCTTC
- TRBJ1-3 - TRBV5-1 CASSLADDSGNTIYF TGCGCCAGCAGCTTGGCCGACGACTCTGGAAACACCATATATTTT
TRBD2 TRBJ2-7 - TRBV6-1 CASSRGGSSYEQYF TGTGCCAGCAGTCGCGGGGGAAGCTCCTACGAGCAGTACTTC
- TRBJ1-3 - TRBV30 CAWSVPVPGNTIYF TGTGCCTGGAGTGTACCAGTACCTGGAAACACCATATATTTT
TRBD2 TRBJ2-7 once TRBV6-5 CASSFNMAGVEYEQYF TGTGCCAGCAGTTTCAATATGGCGGGAGTGGAGTACGAGCAGTACTTC
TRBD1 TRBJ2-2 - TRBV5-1 CASSLAGQGATGELFF TGCGCCAGCAGCTTGGCCGGGCAGGGGGCAACCGGGGAGCTGTTTTTT
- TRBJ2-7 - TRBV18 CASSGHEQYF TGTGCCAGCTCAGGCCACGAGCAGTACTTC
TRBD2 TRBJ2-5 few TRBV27 CASSHRLAETQYF TGTGCCAGCAGTCACAGACTAGCAGAGACCCAGTACTTC
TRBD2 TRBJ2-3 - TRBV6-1 CASSGARGGTDTQYF TGTGCCAGCAGTGGCGCTCGGGGGGGCACAGATACGCAGTATTTT
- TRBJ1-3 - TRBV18 CASSPDRSSGNTIYF TGTGCCAGCTCACCCGACAGGTCCTCTGGAAACACCATATATTTT
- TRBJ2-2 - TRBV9 CASSVGLALNTGELFF TGTGCCAGCAGCGTAGGACTGGCCCTGAACACCGGGGAGCTGTTTTTT
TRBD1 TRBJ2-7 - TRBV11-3 CASSRDRNYEQYF TGTGCCAGCAGCCGGGACAGAAACTACGAGCAGTACTTC
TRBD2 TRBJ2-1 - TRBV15 CATSRDLGGGLSEQFF TGTGCCACCAGCAGAGATCTCGGCGGGGGTTTAAGTGAGCAGTTCTTC
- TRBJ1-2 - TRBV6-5 CASSSHRGQAGYGYTF TGTGCCAGCAGTTCCCACCGGGGACAAGCAGGCTATGGCTACACCTTC
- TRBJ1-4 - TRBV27 CASSHGADGSYEKLFF TGTGCCAGCAGTCACGGGGCAGATGGAAGCTATGAAAAACTGTTTTTT
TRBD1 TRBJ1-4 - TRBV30 CAWSTKGAPSPGRDEKLFF TGTGCCTGGAGTACCAAGGGGGCTCCTTCCCCTGGGCGAGATGAAAAACTGTTTTTT